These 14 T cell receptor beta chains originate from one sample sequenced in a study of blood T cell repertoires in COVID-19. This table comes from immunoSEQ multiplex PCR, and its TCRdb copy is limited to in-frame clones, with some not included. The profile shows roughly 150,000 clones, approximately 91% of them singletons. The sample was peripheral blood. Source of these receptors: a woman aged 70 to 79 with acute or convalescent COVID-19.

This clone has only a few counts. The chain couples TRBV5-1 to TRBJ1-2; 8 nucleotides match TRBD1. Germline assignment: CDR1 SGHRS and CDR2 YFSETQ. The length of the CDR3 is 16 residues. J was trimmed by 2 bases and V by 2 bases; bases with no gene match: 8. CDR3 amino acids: CASSFWGQGANYGYTF. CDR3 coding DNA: TGCGCCAGCAGCTTTTGGGGGCAGGGGGCGAACTATGGCTACACCTTC.

The CDR3 coding sequence is TGTGCCAGCAGCCAAGATTGGGCGGGTGGCACCGGGGAGCTGTTTTTT. It codes for CASSQDWAGGTGELFF. This chain joins TRBV4-2 and TRBJ2-2; D possibly corresponds to TRBD2 (5 bases). The ends were cut back, 0 bases at V and 4 bases at J, with 12 bases in the middle. The CDR3 sequence is 16 residues long. Per germline, CDR1 LGHNA and CDR2 YNFKEQ.

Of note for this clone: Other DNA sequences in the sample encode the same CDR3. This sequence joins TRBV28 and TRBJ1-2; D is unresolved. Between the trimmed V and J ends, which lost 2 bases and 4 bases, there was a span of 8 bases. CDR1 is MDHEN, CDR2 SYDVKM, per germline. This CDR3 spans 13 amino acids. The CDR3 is CASSLGRLYGYTF. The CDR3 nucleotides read TGTGCCAGCAGTTTAGGCAGACTCTATGGCTACACCTTC.

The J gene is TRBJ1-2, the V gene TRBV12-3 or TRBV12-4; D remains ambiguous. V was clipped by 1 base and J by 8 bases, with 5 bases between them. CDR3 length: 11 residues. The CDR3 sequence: CASSLGRGYTF. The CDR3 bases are TGTGCCAGCAGTTTAGGGCGGGGCTACACCTTC.

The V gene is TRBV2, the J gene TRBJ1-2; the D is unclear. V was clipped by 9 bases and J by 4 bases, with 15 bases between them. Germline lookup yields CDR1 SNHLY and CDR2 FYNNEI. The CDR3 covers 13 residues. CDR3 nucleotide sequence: TGTGCCAGTTACCGAGGGAGAGTCTATGGCTACACCTTC. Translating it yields CASYRGRVYGYTF.

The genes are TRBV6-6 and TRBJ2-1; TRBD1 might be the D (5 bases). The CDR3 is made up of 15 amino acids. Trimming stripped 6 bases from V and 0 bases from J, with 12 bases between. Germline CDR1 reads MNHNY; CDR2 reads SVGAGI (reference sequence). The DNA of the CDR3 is TGTGCCAGCAGCTCAGGGTTTAACTCCTACAATGAGCAGTTCTTC. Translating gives CASSSGFNSYNEQFF.

The CDR3 DNA reads TGTGCCAGCAGCCCCAGGACGGGGGGGACCACCGGGGAGCTGTTTTTT. It translates to CASSPRTGGTTGELFF. The chain joins TRBV7-2 to TRBJ2-2, with 8 bases that match TRBD2. CDR1 is SGHTA and CDR2 is FQGNSA in the germline V gene. With V trimmed by 5 bases and J by 4 bases, 9 bases remained unmatched. The CDR3 loop spans 16 amino acids.

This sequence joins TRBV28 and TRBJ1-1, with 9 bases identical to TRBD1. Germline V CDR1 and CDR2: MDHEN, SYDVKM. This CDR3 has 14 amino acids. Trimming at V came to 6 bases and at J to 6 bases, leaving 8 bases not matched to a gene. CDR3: CASSTTGGSAEAFF. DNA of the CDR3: TGTGCCAGCAGCACGACAGGGGGATCAGCTGAAGCTTTCTTT.

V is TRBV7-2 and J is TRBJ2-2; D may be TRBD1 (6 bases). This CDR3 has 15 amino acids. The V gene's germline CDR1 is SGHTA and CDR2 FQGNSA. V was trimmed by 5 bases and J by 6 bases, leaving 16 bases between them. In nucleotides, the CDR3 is TGTGCCAGCAGCCAGATTGGGGGCCCGGCCGGGGAGCTGTTTTTT. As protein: CASSQIGGPAGELFF.

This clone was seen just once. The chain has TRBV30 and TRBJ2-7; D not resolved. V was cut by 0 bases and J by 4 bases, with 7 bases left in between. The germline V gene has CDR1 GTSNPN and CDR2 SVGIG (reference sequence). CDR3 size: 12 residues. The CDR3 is CAWSVEAYEQYF. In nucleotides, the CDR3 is TGTGCCTGGAGTGTTGAGGCATACGAGCAGTACTTC.

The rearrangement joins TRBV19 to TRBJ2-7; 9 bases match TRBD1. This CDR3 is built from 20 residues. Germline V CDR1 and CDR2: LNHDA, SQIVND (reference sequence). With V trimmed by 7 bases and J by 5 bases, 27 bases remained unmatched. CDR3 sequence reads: CASTSQTLEARQGVCDEQYF. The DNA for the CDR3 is TGTGCCAGTACCTCACAAACGCTTGAAGCTAGACAGGGGGTTTGTGACGAGCAGTACTTC.

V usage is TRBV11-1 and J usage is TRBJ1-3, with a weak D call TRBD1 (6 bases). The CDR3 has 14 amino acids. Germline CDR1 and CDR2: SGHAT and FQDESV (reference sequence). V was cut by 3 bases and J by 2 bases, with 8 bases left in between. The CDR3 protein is CASSFTGTGNTIYF. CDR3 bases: TGTGCCAGCAGCTTCACAGGGACTGGAAACACCATATATTTT.

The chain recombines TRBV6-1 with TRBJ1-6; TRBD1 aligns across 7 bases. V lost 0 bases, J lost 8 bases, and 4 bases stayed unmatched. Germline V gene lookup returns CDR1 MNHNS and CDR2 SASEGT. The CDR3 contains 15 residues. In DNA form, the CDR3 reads TGTGCCAGCAGTGAAGCCGGGACAGTCTATTCACCCCTCCACTTT. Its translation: CASSEAGTVYSPLHF.

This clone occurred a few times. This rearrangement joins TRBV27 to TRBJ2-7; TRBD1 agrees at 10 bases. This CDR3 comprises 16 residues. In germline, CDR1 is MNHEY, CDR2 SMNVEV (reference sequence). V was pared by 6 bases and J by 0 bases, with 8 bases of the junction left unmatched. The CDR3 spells CASSRWGQGTSYEQYF. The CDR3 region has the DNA TGTGCCAGCAGCCGCTGGGGACAGGGGACCTCCTACGAGCAGTACTTC.